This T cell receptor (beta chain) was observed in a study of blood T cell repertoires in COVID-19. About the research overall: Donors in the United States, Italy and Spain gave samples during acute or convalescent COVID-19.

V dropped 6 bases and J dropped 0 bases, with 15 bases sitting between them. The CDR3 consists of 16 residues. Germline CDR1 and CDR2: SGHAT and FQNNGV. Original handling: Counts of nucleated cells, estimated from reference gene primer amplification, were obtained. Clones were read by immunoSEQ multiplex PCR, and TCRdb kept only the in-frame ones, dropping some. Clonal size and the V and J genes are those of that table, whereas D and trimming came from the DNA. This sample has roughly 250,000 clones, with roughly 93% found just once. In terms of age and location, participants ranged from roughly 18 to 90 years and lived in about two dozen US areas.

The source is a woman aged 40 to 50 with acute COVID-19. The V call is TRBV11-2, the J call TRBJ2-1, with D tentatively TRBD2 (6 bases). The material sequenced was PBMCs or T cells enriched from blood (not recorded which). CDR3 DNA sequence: TGTGCCAGCAGTTCGGGACTCCTAAGCTCCTACAATGAGCAGTTCTTC. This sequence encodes CASSSGLLSSYNEQFF.